This T cell receptor beta chain was captured by sequencing in a study of cytotoxic CD8 clonotypes in ibrutinib-treated CLL. V lost 6 bases and J lost 5, with 11 bases in between. This CDR3 is built from 14 residues. Germline values: CDR1 LNHDA, CDR2 SQIVND (reference sequence). This table comes from immunoSEQ multiplex PCR, and its TCRdb copy is limited to in-frame clones, with some not included. This table has 50,000 to 70,000 clones, approximately 54% appearing once. This chain uses TRBV19 with TRBJ1-6; D gene uncertain. The sample in question was PBMCs, obtained at disease progression, from a patient treated with ibrutinib. The clonotype was recovered from a human donor with chronic lymphocytic leukemia. The CDR3 spells CASSRLGDNSPLHF. The CDR3 DNA is TGTGCCAGTAGCCGCTTGGGTGATAATTCACCCCTCCACTTT. Variable domain in full (rest from reference TRBV19 and TRBJ1-6): DGGITQSPKYLFRKEGQNVTLSCEQNLNHDAMYWYRQDPGQGLRLIYYSQIVNDFQKGDIAEGYSVSREKKESFPLTVTSAQKNPTAFYLCASSRLGDNSPLHFGNGTRLTVT.